Listed below are T cell receptor beta chains from one sample, sequenced in a study of post-analysis software for immune sequencing data. TCRdb re-called the PCR reads with MiXCR, one entry per CDR3 protein. The repertoire holds 550,000 to 700,000 distinct CDR3 sequences, with roughly 40% as singletons. The sample taken for sequencing was blood. Receptors were obtained from a girl between 5 and 17 years old with multiple sclerosis. CDR3s include the opening cysteine and the closing phenylalanine or tryptophan. The order of the fields is V gene, J gene, D gene, clone size, CDR3 DNA, CDR3 protein. A D gene is named only where the DNA matches it firmly. A clone size is listed for some rows: how often the clone was seen (once, few, many), or a class if it is expanded.

TRBV6-6	TRBJ1-2	TRBD1	NA	TGTGCCAGCCGTATTGGGACAGGGATCTATGGCTACACCTTC	CASRIGTGIYGYTF
TRBV30	TRBJ2-4	NA	few	TGTGCCTGGAGAATTCGGGGTAAAAACATTCAGTACTTC	CAWRIRGKNIQYF
TRBV20-1	TRBJ2-3	TRBD1	NA	TGCAGTGCTAGGGGTCGGCAGGGGGCCTACTTTAGCACAGATACGCAGTATTTT	CSARGRQGAYFSTDTQYF
TRBV3-1	TRBJ2-1	NA	NA	TGTGCCAGCAGCCTCCCGGTAGGGCCTAGGGATGAGCAGTTCTTC	CASSLPVGPRDEQFF
TRBV27	TRBJ2-7	TRBD1	NA	TGTGCCCGCACAGGGGGTTACTCCTACGAGCAGTACTTC	CARTGGYSYEQYF
TRBV5-1	TRBJ1-2	NA	NA	TGCGCCAGCAGCGCGGCCGGGACCGGGACACTTTATGGCTACACCTTC	CASSAAGTGTLYGYTF
TRBV7-2	TRBJ2-7	TRBD2	NA	TGTGCCAGCAGCTTACGGTGGCTAGCGGGAGTGTACCACGAGCAGTACTTC	CASSLRWLAGVYHEQYF
TRBV20-1	TRBJ2-5	NA	few	TGCAGTGCTGGGTCGTGGGTGGAGACCCAGTACTTC	CSAGSWVETQYF
TRBV2	TRBJ2-5	NA	once	TGTGCCGGCAGTGAATCAACAGCCCAAGAGACCCAGTACTTC	CAGSESTAQETQYF
TRBV20-1	TRBJ2-1	TRBD1	NA	TGCAGTGCTAGGACAGGGTGGTACAATGAGCAGTTCTTC	CSARTGWYNEQFF
TRBV12-3/TRBV12-4	TRBJ1-2	NA	NA	NA	CASSFGTGIGHTF
TRBV12-3/TRBV12-4	TRBJ2-1	TRBD2	few	TGTGCCAGCCGGCGGGAGGGCCTTAGGGATGAGCAGTTCTTC	CASRREGLRDEQFF
TRBV6-5	TRBJ1-2	NA	few	TGTGCCAGCAGTTACGGTGCAGGCAACTATGGCTACACCTTC	CASSYGAGNYGYTF
TRBV11-3	TRBJ2-1	TRBD2	NA	TGTGCCAGCAGCCCGAGGAAGCGGGGTAACAATGAGCAGTTCTTC	CASSPRKRGNNEQFF
TRBV6-4	TRBJ2-1	NA	NA	TGTGCCAGCAGTGACACGGACAGCACATACAATGGGCAGTTCTTC	CASSDTDSTYNGQFF
TRBV5-6	TRBJ2-7	TRBD2	NA	TGTGCCAGCAGCGCAGGGACTAGCGGGAGCTCCCCCGACGAGCAGTACTTC	CASSAGTSGSSPDEQYF